Following are 13 T cell receptor beta chains from one sample sequenced in a study of molecular identifiers for immune sequencing clone quantification. Via MiXCR, TCRdb re-called the PCR reads, giving one row per CDR3 protein. The table lists more than 450,000 distinct CDR3 sequences, 20% to 25% of them singletons. Input material: naive CD8+ T cells from blood, with Jurkat cell RNA spiked in. Regarding subset: FACS-sorted CD8+CD4-CCR7+CD45RA+ naive T cells. The receptors stem from a human donor in good health. Some libraries in this study had Jurkat cell RNA spiked in.

This clonotype was seen at least ten times. V gene TRBV3-1 combines with J gene TRBJ2-7, with D unresolved. This CDR3 contains 15 residues. Per the germline V gene, CDR1 is LGHDT and CDR2 is YNNKEL (reference sequence). V gave up 2 bases and J gave up 3 bases, with 14 bases separating them. CDR3 nucleotide sequence: TGTGCCAGCAGCCAACAGAGACCTGTTGACTACGAGCAGTACTTC. Translating it yields CASSQQRPVDYEQYF.

This clonotype was seen many times. The chain links TRBV4-1 to TRBJ2-1, with D tentatively TRBD1 or TRBD2 (5 bases each). Germline lookup yields CDR1 MGHRA and CDR2 YSYEKL. The CDR3 consists of 15 residues. V gave up 0 bases and J gave up 6 bases, with 12 bases separating them. The DNA of the CDR3 is TGCGCCAGCAGCCAAGAACGGACTCAGGGCAATGAGCAGTTCTTC. Encoded protein: CASSQERTQGNEQFF.

The table lists this clonotype with a few counts. The V gene is TRBV5-6, the J gene TRBJ1-2; D gene ambiguous. This CDR3 comprises 12 residues. V was clipped by 4 bases and J by 4 bases, with 8 bases between them. From germline, CDR1 is SGHDT and CDR2 YYEEEE. CDR3 DNA sequence: TGTGCCAGCAGCCACGATTTCTATGGCTACACCTTC. It translates to CASSHDFYGYTF.

To note about this clonotype: A read error may explain this, as a much larger clone is one base away. V and J are TRBV27 and TRBJ2-7; 9 nucleotides match TRBD2. The J segment lost 4 bases and the V segment lost 7 bases, leaving 8 bases of the junction unmatched. This CDR3 has 14 amino acids. Germline values: CDR1 MNHEY, CDR2 SMNVEV (reference sequence). For the CDR3, the DNA is TGTGCCAGCACTCGGACTAGCGAGAGTTACGAGCAGTACTTC. Protein: CASTRTSESYEQYF.

This clonotype was detected a few times. The V call is TRBV7-6, the J call TRBJ2-3; TRBD1 is a possible D gene (6 bases). Germline values: CDR1 SGHVS, CDR2 FNYEAQ. Trimming left V 1 base short and J 11 bases short, with 16 bases between. The CDR3 consists of 14 residues. CDR3 protein: CASSLGTDLSKQYF. The CDR3 coding sequence is TGTGCCAGCAGCTTAGGGACAGATCTTAGCAAGCAGTATTTT. The full variable domain, rest sourced from reference TRBV7-6 and TRBJ2-3, is GAGVSQSPRYKVTKRGQDVALRCDPISGHVSLYWYRQALGQGPEFLTYFNYEAQQDKSGLPNDRFSAERPEGSISTLTIQRTEQRDSAMYRCASSLGTDLSKQYFGPGTRLTVL.

The V and J genes are TRBV27 and TRBJ1-5; D is unresolved. The germline gives CDR1 MNHEY, CDR2 SMNVEV (reference sequence). The CDR3 contains 18 residues. Trimming shortened V by 4 bases and J by 0 bases, and 19 bases separated the two germline ends. The CDR3 region is CASSSQSVRQTSNQPQHF. In DNA form, the CDR3 reads TGTGCCAGCAGTTCCCAGTCGGTGAGACAAACTAGCAATCAGCCCCAGCATTTT.

This clonotype was seen a handful of times. The V call is TRBV27, the J call TRBJ1-1; no reliable D call. CDR1 and CDR2 from the germline V gene are MNHEY and SMNVEV (reference sequence). V was trimmed by 3 bases and J by 0 bases, leaving 8 bases between them. This CDR3 comprises 14 residues. The CDR3, as DNA: TGTGCCAGCAGTTTTGCGGGGATGAACACTGAAGCTTTCTTT. Encoded protein: CASSFAGMNTEAFF.

A note on this clonotype: This may arise from a read error, as a much more abundant clone is one base away. This chain connects TRBV6-5 to TRBJ2-1; D unclear. Trimming removed 4 bases from V and 9 bases from J, with 10 bases in between. Germline lookup yields CDR1 MNHEY and CDR2 SVGAGI. The CDR3 has 12 residues. In DNA form, the CDR3 reads TGTGCCAGCAGTTGCTCGAGGAGTGAGCAGTTCTTC. Its protein product is CASSCSRSEQFF.

The chain uses TRBV9 and TRBJ1-6; D ambiguous. CDR1 and CDR2 from the germline V gene are SGDLS and YYNGEE. The germline V and J ends were trimmed by 4 bases and 10 bases, with 9 bases remaining between them. The length of the CDR3 is 12 residues. As DNA, the CDR3 is TGTGCCAGCAGCCCATCGGACTCACCCCTCCACTTT. Translated: CASSPSDSPLHF. The whole variable domain, remainder taken from reference TRBV9 and TRBJ1-6, is DSGVTQTPKHLITATGQRVTLRCSPRSGDLSVYWYQQSLDQGLQFLIQYYNGEERAKGNILERFSAQQFPDLHSELNLSSLELGDSALYFCASSPSDSPLHFGNGTRLTVT.

This clonotype turned up a few times. The chain has TRBV11-2 and TRBJ1-4; D is uncertain. The germline CDR1 and CDR2 sequences are SGHAT and FQNNGV. With 1 base removed from V and 4 bases from J, the gap between germline ends came to 13 bases. The CDR3 has 16 residues. The CDR3 protein is CASSLAQNAINEKLFF. The CDR3 nucleotides read TGTGCCAGCAGCTTAGCTCAGAATGCTATTAATGAAAAACTGTTTTTT.

This clonotype has a count of ten or more. The rearrangement links TRBV27 to TRBJ2-3, with 9 bases aligning to TRBD2. This CDR3 region has 16 residues. Germline CDR1 reads MNHEY; CDR2 reads SMNVEV (reference sequence). V trimming: 11 bases; J trimming: 4 bases; junction bases outside the gene matches: 16. As DNA, the CDR3 is TGTGCCGCGCGGTCCTGGGTAGCGGGAGAAGCAGATACGCAGTATTTT. It translates to CAARSWVAGEADTQYF.

About this clonotype itself: Given a much more abundant clone one base away, this may be a read error. The CDR3 does not close with the conserved phenylalanine or tryptophan, likely indicating a read error. This rearrangement joins TRBV20-1 to TRBJ2-7; no reliable D call. Trimming removed 4 bases at V and 2 bases at J, with 18 bases between. Germline V gene data show CDR1 as DFQATT and CDR2 as SNEGSKA (reference sequence). The CDR3 has 15 residues. The CDR3 sequence: CSAIRRAVRAYEQYL. The DNA for the CDR3 is TGCAGTGCTATACGTAGGGCCGTTAGAGCCTACGAGCAGTACCTC.

A few counts support this clonotype. The gene calls are TRBV12-3 or TRBV12-4 and TRBJ2-5, with 10 bases lining up with TRBD2. The junction had 8 bases not matched to a gene; V was cut back by 5 bases and J by 5 bases. The CDR3 runs 15 residues. The CDR3 loop reads CASSPQRGGGETQYF. CDR3 DNA sequence: TGTGCCAGCAGTCCACAGCGGGGGGGAGGGGAGACCCAGTACTTC.